This TCR beta chain was identified in a study of blood T cell repertoires in COVID-19. Measured with immunoSEQ multiplex PCR; TCRdb has only the in-frame clones, and not every one. The table lists 150,000 or so clones, 70% to 90% of them singletons. V was clipped by 3 bases and J by 0 bases, with 9 bases between them. This CDR3 region has 15 residues. Germline loops: CDR1 LNHDA, CDR2 SQIVND (reference sequence). The chain combines TRBV19 with TRBJ1-5; D gene uncertain. Sequenced input: peripheral blood. The receptor was isolated from a man in his 60s who had recovered from COVID-19. The CDR3 here is CASSMPRGSNQPQHF. The CDR3, as DNA: TGTGCCAGTAGTATGCCCCGAGGTAGCAATCAGCCCCAGCATTTT.